One sample yielded the 26 T cell receptor beta chains listed below, sequenced in a study of regulatory T cells in long-lasting Graves disease. Sequencing libraries for TCR beta were prepared with iRepertoire HTBI primers and Arm-PCR of CDR3 regions. MiXCR, run by TCRdb on the multiplex PCR reads, gives a single entry per CDR3 protein. The table shows about 470,000 distinct CDR3 sequences, with about a fifth occurring only once. Time point described: persistent/refractory GD, antithyroid drugs over 5 years with positive TRAb. PBMCs were the source of the RNA used for TCR sequencing. Sequences were derived from peripheral blood mononuclear cells (PBMCs), sampled when the disease was refractory, from a patient treated with antithyroid drugs. Every receptor here comes from a female donor with Graves disease.

This clonotype was seen a few times. The chain combines TRBV20-1 with TRBJ2-7, with 10 bases identical to TRBD2. The CDR3 is 14 amino acids. From germline, CDR1 is DFQATT and CDR2 SNEGSKA (reference sequence). V gave up 6 bases and J gave up 3 bases; unmatched junction bases: 8. CDR3 coding DNA: TGCAGTGCCCTAACCCCTAGCGGGAGCTACGAGCAGTACTTC. Residues: CSALTPSGSYEQYF.

The chain uses TRBV6-1 and TRBJ1-5, with 7 bases identical to TRBD1. Losses at the gene ends were 7 bases for V and 1 base for J; bases not matched to a gene: 10. Per the germline V gene, CDR1 is MNHNS and CDR2 is SASEGT. The CDR3 is 16 amino acids. CDR3 in DNA: TGTGCCAGCACCACCAGGACAGGACCCAGCAATCAGCCCCAGCATTTT. It translates to CASTTRTGPSNQPQHF.

This clonotype was seen ten or more times. V gene TRBV28 combines with J gene TRBJ1-5; D ambiguous. This CDR3 is built from 14 residues. V dropped 5 bases and J dropped 9 bases, with 17 bases sitting between them. Germline loops: CDR1 MDHEN, CDR2 SYDVKM. The CDR3 reads CASSPRALLGPQHF. CDR3 DNA: TGTGCCAGCAGTCCTCGGGCGCTCCTGGGGCCCCAGCATTTT. Full variable domain (rest looked up from reference TRBV28 and TRBJ1-5): DVKVTQSSRYLVKRTGEKVFLECVQDMDHENMFWYRQDPGLGLRLIYFSYDVKMKEKGDIPEGYSVSREKKERFSLILESASTNQTSMYLCASSPRALLGPQHFGDGTRLSIL.

The sample holds a few counts of this clonotype. The chain combines TRBV28 with TRBJ2-1; D is unclear. CDR1 MDHEN and CDR2 SYDVKM come from the germline V gene. The V end lost 10 bases, the J end lost 8 bases, and 15 bases lay between the germline ends. The CDR3 has 12 amino acids. In nucleotides, the CDR3 is TGTGCCACCAAGTCTGTGGTGGATGAGCAGTTCTTC. It is translated as CATKSVVDEQFF. The full variable domain, rest sourced from reference TRBV28 and TRBJ2-1, is DVKVTQSSRYLVKRTGEKVFLECVQDMDHENMFWYRQDPGLGLRLIYFSYDVKMKEKGDIPEGYSVSREKKERFSLILESASTNQTSMYLCATKSVVDEQFFGPGTRLTVL.

The sample holds a few counts of this clonotype. The CDR3 DNA is TGTGCCAGCAGTTTGGCGCCAGGCAATGAGCAGTTCTTC. As protein: CASSLAPGNEQFF. The chain couples TRBV28 to TRBJ2-1, with D hard to call. V was shortened by 3 bases and J by 6 bases, with 9 bases between the two germline ends. The CDR3 spans 13 residues. Germline V gene sequence: CDR1 MDHEN, CDR2 SYDVKM.

In its sample, this clonotype was seen many times. The chain combines TRBV20-1 with TRBJ1-1; 9 nucleotides align to TRBD1. The junction had 10 bases not matched to a gene; V was cut back by 4 bases and J by 4 bases. The CDR3 runs 15 residues. In germline, CDR1 is DFQATT, CDR2 SNEGSKA (reference sequence). This CDR3 reads CSATTGTGSTTEAFF. In DNA form, the CDR3 reads TGCAGTGCTACAACCGGGACAGGGTCGACCACTGAAGCTTTCTTT.

This clonotype appeared a few times. The chain joins TRBV10-3 to TRBJ1-5, with D maybe TRBD1 (6 bases). Germline V gene lookup returns CDR1 ENHRY and CDR2 SYGVKD. The CDR3 runs to 14 residues. V was pared by 0 bases and J by 7 bases, with 10 bases between. CDR3 DNA sequence: TGTGCCATCAGTGAGTCTGGGGGCCACCAGCCCCAGCATTTT. Protein sequence: CAISESGGHQPQHF.

The rearrangement links TRBV19 to TRBJ1-5; 8 bases line up with TRBD1. The CDR3 contains 15 residues. Germline V gene sequence: CDR1 LNHDA, CDR2 SQIVND (reference sequence). J gave up 4 bases and V 3 bases, and 5 bases lay outside the gene matches. CDR3 sequence reads: CASSINRGTNQPQHF. CDR3 coding DNA: TGTGCCAGTAGTATCAACAGGGGGACGAATCAGCCCCAGCATTTT. Using reference TRBV19 and TRBJ1-5 for the parts outside the CDR3, the full variable domain is DGGITQSPKYLFRKEGQNVTLSCEQNLNHDAMYWYRQDPGQGLRLIYYSQIVNDFQKGDIAEGYSVSREKKESFPLTVTSAQKNPTAFYLCASSINRGTNQPQHFGDGTRLSIL.

In this sample, this clonotype turned up many times. The chain has TRBV6-5 and TRBJ2-2, with 13 nucleotides matching TRBD2. The J segment lost 7 bases and the V segment lost 0 bases, leaving 11 bases of the junction unmatched. The CDR3 contains 19 residues. Germline values: CDR1 MNHEY, CDR2 SVGAGI. CDR3 loop: CASSYSSLTSGRRSGELFF. The CDR3 DNA sequence: TGTGCCAGCAGTTACTCCTCCTTGACTAGCGGGAGGCGAAGCGGGGAGCTGTTTTTT.

A few counts support this clonotype. The chain joins TRBV15 to TRBJ2-7; D unclear. V gave up 3 bases and J gave up 1 base, with 7 bases separating them. Germline V gene data show CDR1 as LNHNV and CDR2 as YYDKDF (reference sequence). The CDR3 sequence is 13 residues long. The CDR3 sequence is CATSSEQSYEQYF. CDR3 bases: TGTGCCACCAGCAGCGAACAGTCCTACGAGCAGTACTTC.

This chain links TRBV19 with TRBJ2-7; the match to TRBD2 covers 9 bases. CDR3 length: 15 residues. The germline V gene encodes CDR1 LNHDA and CDR2 SQIVND (reference sequence). Unmatched junction bases numbered 8, after V lost 5 bases and J lost 3 bases. CDR3 DNA: TGTGCCAGTAGTCCCTCAGCGGGAGGTATCTACGAGCAGTACTTC. Its protein is CASSPSAGGIYEQYF.

About this clonotype: This may come from a read error, since a much larger clone is one base off. The V and J genes are TRBV7-2 and TRBJ2-5, with 7 bases lining up with TRBD1. The CDR3 runs 14 residues. Germline-derived CDR1 and CDR2 are SGHTA and FQGNSA. The junction had 7 bases not matched to a gene; V was cut back by 1 base and J by 8 bases. The CDR3, as DNA: TGTGCCAGCAGCTTAGGACAGGGAGCTTCCACCCAGTACTTC. This translates into CASSLGQGASTQYF.

The gene calls are TRBV10-3 and TRBJ2-2; D perhaps matches TRBD2 (5 bases). Germline assignment: CDR1 ENHRY and CDR2 SYGVKD. V lost 8 bases to trimming and J lost 4 bases, with 17 bases between them. The CDR3 is 15 residues long. The CDR3 is CAISGLASGTGELFF. As DNA, the CDR3 is TGTGCCATCTCGGGCTTAGCGAGCGGCACCGGGGAGCTGTTTTTT.

This clonotype has a count of ten or more. The chain is built from TRBV27 and TRBJ1-2, with unresolved D. CDR3 length: 12 amino acids. V lost 6 bases and J 5 bases, leaving 10 bases between the germline ends. The germline gives CDR1 MNHEY, CDR2 SMNVEV (reference sequence). This chain's CDR3 is CASSVDGYGYTF. DNA for the CDR3: TGTGCCAGCAGCGTCGACGGGTATGGCTACACCTTC.

This clonotype was picked up many times. The chain is built from TRBV7-3 and TRBJ2-7; D is perhaps TRBD2 (5 bases). V lost 5 bases to trimming and J lost 9 bases, with 17 bases between them. The CDR3 is 13 residues long. The germline V gene encodes CDR1 SGHTA and CDR2 FQGTGA. CDR3 in DNA: TGTGCCAGCAGCCCCCACATTGAGGGAGTGCAGTACTTC. It translates to CASSPHIEGVQYF.

This clonotype was recorded a few times. The V gene is TRBV2, the J gene TRBJ1-1; no clear D. Germline V lookup: CDR1 SNHLY, CDR2 FYNNEI. This CDR3 contains 11 residues. V shed 4 bases and J shed 7 bases, with 7 bases lying between them. CDR3 region: CASSALDEAFF. The CDR3 region has the DNA TGTGCCAGCAGTGCTTTAGATGAAGCTTTCTTT.

In this sample, this clonotype turned up a few times. The V gene is TRBV12-3 or TRBV12-4, the J gene TRBJ2-2; D tentatively reads TRBD1 or TRBD2 (6 bases each). Trimming pared 6 bases from V and 7 bases from J, leaving 21 bases between. There are 16 residues in the CDR3. CDR3 nucleotide sequence: TGTGCCAGCAGCCTAGGGACAAGCCGGGAGAGCGGGGAGCTGTTTTTT. It is translated as CASSLGTSRESGELFF.

This chain uses TRBV7-9 with TRBJ2-7; the match to TRBD2 covers 7 bases. The CDR3 sequence is 15 residues long. Germline CDR1 and CDR2: SEHNR and FQNEAQ (reference sequence). The V segment lost 1 base and the J segment 4 bases; nucleotides outside the gene matches: 7. Written as DNA, the CDR3 is TGTGCCAGCAGCTTAGGCGGTCTAGCGGTATACGAGCAGTACTTC. Protein product: CASSLGGLAVYEQYF.

V and J are TRBV11-3 and TRBJ1-6, with 8 nucleotides matching TRBD1. The CDR3 has 15 residues. Trimming at V came to 4 bases and at J to 5 bases, leaving 4 bases not matched to a gene. Per the germline V gene, CDR1 is SGHNT and CDR2 is YENEEA. CDR3 sequence reads: CASSYGQGNNSPLHF. CDR3 nucleotide sequence: TGTGCCAGCAGCTATGGACAGGGCAATAATTCACCCCTCCACTTT. Variable domain in full (rest from reference TRBV11-3 and TRBJ1-6): EAGVVQSPRYKIIEKKQPVAFWCNPISGHNTLYWYLQNLGQGPELLIRYENEEAVDDSQLPKDRFSAERLKGVDSTLKIQPAELGDSAVYLCASSYGQGNNSPLHFGNGTRLTVT.

This chain connects TRBV29-1 to TRBJ2-3; the D is unclear. Germline V gene sequence: CDR1 SQVTM, CDR2 ANQGSEA. V was clipped by 4 bases and J by 2 bases, with 10 bases between them. The CDR3 runs to 13 residues. The chain's CDR3 is CSVGPRITDTQYF. CDR3 nucleotides: TGCAGCGTTGGCCCTCGGATCACAGATACGCAGTATTTT.

The genes are TRBV25-1 and TRBJ2-7; D perhaps matches TRBD1 (5 bases). V lost 1 base and J 0 bases, leaving 13 bases between the germline ends. Germline lookup yields CDR1 MGHDK and CDR2 SYGVNS. This CDR3 has 16 amino acids. The CDR3 sequence is CASSESWGKDSYEQYF. CDR3 DNA: TGTGCCAGCAGTGAATCCTGGGGCAAAGACTCCTACGAGCAGTACTTC.

This clonotype was seen many times. This chain joins TRBV20-1 and TRBJ2-5; 11 bases line up with TRBD2. The CDR3 consists of 16 residues. Germline CDR1 is DFQATT and CDR2 is SNEGSKA (reference sequence). With 0 bases clipped from V and 1 base from J, the junction kept 4 bases outside the gene matches. The CDR3 nucleotides are TGCAGTGCTAGAGATGGGCTAGCGGGAGGCCAAGAGACCCAGTACTTC. Translation gives CSARDGLAGGQETQYF.

The rearrangement uses TRBV11-2 and TRBJ2-3; 11 bases are shared with TRBD2. V shed 1 base, J shed 11 bases, and the junction held 8 bases outside the gene matches. CDR3 length: 15 residues. Per the germline V gene, CDR1 is SGHAT and CDR2 is FQNNGV. Here the CDR3 DNA reads TGTGCCAGCAGCTTAGTGTTACTAGCGGGAGTTCTGCAGTATTTT. It is translated as CASSLVLLAGVLQYF.

V is TRBV20-1 and J is TRBJ1-1; D ambiguous. Germline CDR1 reads DFQATT; CDR2 reads SNEGSKA (reference sequence). This CDR3 spans 13 amino acids. Between the trimmed V and J ends, which lost 3 bases and 2 bases, there was a span of 10 bases. CDR3 protein: CSASRRPNTEAFF. CDR3 DNA sequence: TGCAGTGCTAGCAGGCGACCAAACACTGAAGCTTTCTTT.

The gene calls are TRBV20-1 and TRBJ1-1, with 10 bases aligning to TRBD1. Trimming took 0 bases from V and 6 from J; bases not matched to a gene: 4. CDR1 DFQATT and CDR2 SNEGSKA come from the germline V gene (reference sequence). The CDR3 consists of 14 residues. CDR3 in DNA: TGCAGTGCTAGAGATCGGGACAGGGGTTCTGAAGCTTTCTTT. This sequence encodes CSARDRDRGSEAFF.

The chain uses TRBV12-3 or TRBV12-4 and TRBJ1-3; perhaps TRBD1 as D (6 bases). The CDR3 has 16 amino acids. The V and J ends lost 6 bases and 5 bases respectively, with 20 bases between them. The CDR3 DNA is TGTGCCAGCAGATCCCGTGGGGCAGGGGATAGAAACACCATATATTTT. Translated, it gives CASRSRGAGDRNTIYF.